These 21 T cell receptor beta chains originate from one sample sequenced in a study of T cell responses to AZD1222 COVID-19 vaccine. Some clones are missing from TCRdb's copy, which holds only in-frame ones; the method was immunoSEQ multiplex PCR. The table shows 200,000 or so clones, with 75% to 90% occurring only once. The input for sequencing was peripheral blood, taken on day 0 of MenACWY control vaccination. These receptor sequences come from an adult in good health.

The chain combines TRBV29-1 with TRBJ2-7; TRBD1 might be the D (6 bases). Trimming left V 7 bases short and J 2 bases short, with 12 bases between. The CDR3 covers 12 residues. CDR1 is SQVTM, CDR2 ANQGSEA, per germline. The CDR3 reads CSALDSPYEQYF. The CDR3 coding sequence is TGCAGCGCTTTGGACAGTCCCTACGAGCAGTACTTC.

This rearrangement joins TRBV28 to TRBJ1-2; maybe TRBD1 (6 bases). CDR1 is MDHEN and CDR2 is SYDVKM in the germline V gene. This CDR3 is 13 amino acids long. The germline V and J ends were trimmed by 4 bases and 7 bases, with 13 bases remaining between them. The CDR3 nucleotides are TGTGCCAGCAGTTCCTCGGGGGGCCTTGGCTACACCTTC. Its translation: CASSSSGGLGYTF.

The count of this clone is one. The J gene is TRBJ2-5, the V gene TRBV28; the D call may be TRBD1 or TRBD2 (5 bases each). The CDR3 sequence is 13 residues long. In germline, CDR1 is MDHEN, CDR2 SYDVKM. V was clipped by 2 bases and J by 14 bases, with 18 bases between them. The CDR3 here is CASSLTRDSTIYF. The CDR3 DNA follows: TGTGCCAGCAGTTTAACTAGAGACAGCACCATTTACTTC.

In this sample, this clone turned up once. DNA for the CDR3: TGTGCCAGCAGTTACCGGCGCGGGGGGGCCGTAGATACGCAGTATTTT. Protein sequence: CASSYRRGGAVDTQYF. This chain links TRBV7-2 with TRBJ2-3; TRBD2 agrees at 9 bases. Germline CDR1 reads SGHTA; CDR2 reads FQGNSA. With 6 bases clipped from V and 5 bases from J, the junction kept 12 bases outside the gene matches. This CDR3 contains 16 residues.

The chain carries TRBV2 and TRBJ2-1; D is uncertain. The CDR3 has 13 residues. From germline, CDR1 is SNHLY and CDR2 FYNNEI. V was pared by 0 bases and J by 8 bases, with 8 bases between. The CDR3 DNA is TGTGCCAGCAGTGAAGCGCGAGGAGATGAGCAGTTCTTC. Its protein is CASSEARGDEQFF.

This chain links TRBV7-2 with TRBJ1-2; tentative D call: TRBD1 (5 bases). V was shortened by 3 bases and J by 4 bases, with 15 bases between the two germline ends. Per germline, CDR1 SGHTA and CDR2 FQGNSA. CDR3 length: 15 amino acids. CDR3 residues: CASSFVIRGVYGYTF. In nucleotides, the CDR3 is TGTGCCAGCAGCTTTGTTATTCGGGGGGTCTATGGCTACACCTTC.

This clone showed up just a few times. The V and J genes are TRBV28 and TRBJ1-4; the match to TRBD1 covers 7 bases. CDR3 length: 11 amino acids. Germline CDR1 is MDHEN and CDR2 is SYDVKM. V shed 10 bases, J shed 10 bases, and the junction held 6 bases outside the gene matches. This CDR3 is CATTGEAKLFF. In DNA, the CDR3 is TGTGCCACCACAGGGGAGGCAAAACTGTTTTTT.

V gene TRBV7-3 combines with J gene TRBJ1-3; D unclear. V dropped 7 bases and J dropped 0 bases, with 13 bases sitting between them. CDR3 length equals 15 residues. Per germline, CDR1 SGHTA and CDR2 FQGTGA. The CDR3 sequence: CASNGMEGSGNTIYF. The CDR3 DNA reads as TGTGCCAGCAACGGAATGGAGGGCTCTGGAAACACCATATATTTT.

V and J are TRBV2 and TRBJ2-2, with 9 bases identical to TRBD2. CDR1 and CDR2 (germline): SNHLY, FYNNEI. This CDR3 is built from 14 residues. After removal of 9 bases from V and 3 bases from J, the junction contained 5 bases not matched to a gene. The CDR3: CASRAGGDTGELFF. Written as DNA, the CDR3 is TGTGCCAGTAGAGCGGGGGGAGACACCGGGGAGCTGTTTTTT.

The chain uses TRBV6-5 and TRBJ2-5; TRBD1 matches 10 bases. Germline V gives CDR1 MNHEY, CDR2 SVGAGI. This CDR3 comprises 16 residues. V shed 2 bases and J 5 bases; nucleotides not matched to a gene: 8. CDR3 DNA: TGTGCCAGCAGTTACACTCCGGGACAGGGGAGTGAGACCCAGTACTTC. Protein: CASSYTPGQGSETQYF.

The chain has TRBV2 and TRBJ2-7; 7 bases are a match to TRBD1. This CDR3 is 13 amino acids long. Per the germline V gene, CDR1 is SNHLY and CDR2 is FYNNEI. V gave up 8 bases and J gave up 4 bases; unmatched junction bases: 8. CDR3 sequence (DNA): TGTGCCAGCCAGGGGGACGGTGATTACGAGCAGTACTTC. Amino acid sequence: CASQGDGDYEQYF.

This sequence joins TRBV4-2 and TRBJ2-6; D may match TRBD1 or TRBD2 (5 bases each). The V gene's germline CDR1 is LGHNA and CDR2 YNFKEQ. Trimming shortened V by 0 bases and J by 1 base, and 7 bases separated the two germline ends. The CDR3 runs to 16 residues. In nucleotides, the CDR3 is TGTGCCAGCAGCCAAGAAGAGGGGTCTGGGGCCAACGTCCTGACTTTC. Residues: CASSQEEGSGANVLTF.

CDR3 protein: CASSEDRTSSNQPQHF. The CDR3 DNA reads TGCGCCAGCAGTGAGGACCGGACATCTAGCAATCAGCCCCAGCATTTT. The chain carries TRBV10-1 and TRBJ1-5, with D possibly being TRBD1 (5 bases). Trimming removed 2 bases at V and 0 bases at J, with 11 bases between. Germline-derived CDR1 and CDR2 are WNHNN and SYGVQD (reference sequence). The CDR3 loop spans 16 amino acids.

This chain connects TRBV28 to TRBJ1-5; D call uncertain. The ends were cut back, 7 bases at V and 0 bases at J, with 16 bases in the middle. The germline V gene has CDR1 MDHEN and CDR2 SYDVKM. This CDR3 has 16 amino acids. CDR3 in amino acids: CASNSVRRYSNQPQHF. The CDR3 DNA sequence: TGTGCCAGCAATTCCGTGCGGCGTTATAGCAATCAGCCCCAGCATTTT.

This clone was found once. For the CDR3, the DNA is TGTGCCAGCAGCAAGGGCCGTGCTCCTTTCTCTGGGGCCAACGTCCTGACTTTC. It yields the protein CASSKGRAPFSGANVLTF. The chain carries TRBV7-8 and TRBJ2-6; D not resolved. V was cut by 5 bases and J by 0 bases, with 17 bases left in between. CDR1 and CDR2 (germline): SGHVS, FQNEAQ. This CDR3 spans 18 amino acids.

This chain links TRBV7-9 with TRBJ1-6; 9 bases line up with TRBD1. The germline V gene encodes CDR1 SEHNR and CDR2 FQNEAQ (reference sequence). Germline trimming cut 5 bases from V and 14 bases from J; bases unmatched to any gene: 10. This CDR3 is built from 14 residues. The CDR3 nucleotides are TGTGCCAGCAGCCTAGGACAGGGGCCCACCACCCTCCACTTT. Its translation is CASSLGQGPTTLHF. Filled out from reference TRBV7-9 and TRBJ1-6, the complete variable domain reads DTGVSQNPRHKITKRGQNVTFRCDPISEHNRLYWYRQTLGQGPEFLTYFQNEAQLEKSRLLSDRFSAERPKGSFSTLEIQRTEQGDSAMYLCASSLGQGPTTLHFGNGTRLTVT.

The CDR3 here is CATLYPPPGGEKLFF. CDR3 in DNA: TGTGCCACCCTCTATCCCCCCCCGGGGGGTGAAAAACTGTTTTTT. V gene TRBV19 combines with J gene TRBJ1-4; TRBD1 might be the D (5 bases). This CDR3 has 15 amino acids. V lost 10 bases, J lost 7 bases, and 22 bases lay in between. CDR1 LNHDA and CDR2 SQIVND come from the germline V gene (reference sequence).

The chain has TRBV10-3 and TRBJ1-3, with 7 bases that match TRBD1. Per the germline V gene, CDR1 is ENHRY and CDR2 is SYGVKD. V dropped 6 bases and J dropped 3; count of bases not matched to a gene: 5. The CDR3 runs to 14 residues. CDR3 sequence reads: CAIRTTGVGNTIYF. The CDR3 coding sequence is TGTGCCATCAGGACCACAGGGGTTGGAAACACCATATATTTT.

The CDR3 sequence is CASSSQASGGRTEAFF. DNA of the CDR3: TGTGCCAGCAGCTCGCAAGCTTCAGGGGGTAGGACTGAAGCTTTCTTT. This chain links TRBV9 with TRBJ1-1, with 7 bases that match TRBD1. The CDR3 runs to 16 residues. V dropped 4 bases and J dropped 5; count of bases not matched to a gene: 14. Germline V CDR1 and CDR2: SGDLS, YYNGEE.

The rearrangement uses TRBV7-2 and TRBJ1-5; no clear D. Germline loops: CDR1 SGHTA, CDR2 FQGNSA. Between the trimmed V and J ends, which lost 5 bases and 7 bases, there was a span of 9 bases. The length of the CDR3 is 12 residues. Written as DNA, the CDR3 is TGTGCCAGCAGCGAGGTGGGGCAGCCCCAGCATTTT. Its translation is CASSEVGQPQHF.

The J gene is TRBJ1-3, the V gene TRBV6-2 or TRBV6-3; D remains ambiguous. The V end was cut by 2 bases, the J end by 8 bases, with 10 bases between. CDR1 and CDR2 from the germline V gene are MNHEY and SVGEGT. CDR3 length: 13 residues. CDR3 sequence reads: CASSYLGDHTIYF. The CDR3, as DNA: TGTGCCAGCAGTTACCTCGGAGATCACACCATATATTTT.